This TCR beta chain comes out of a study of cytomegalovirus exposure and HLA in healthy donors. Study-wide background: An early release of data contained approximately 85 million unique TCRs, which came from HLA-typed donors.

General study results and limits: Researchers catalogued approximately 170 TCR beta chains as cytomegalovirus-associated. V- and J-gene trimming of TCR beta was linked (in a later analysis) to a missense DCLRE1C variant.

A multiplex PCR was run with 60 Vbeta primers and 13 Jbeta primers. Libraries were prepared by immunoSEQ multiplex PCR; TCRdb keeps only in-frame clonotypes and omits some of them. This sample lists 95,000 to 150,000 clones; its ten largest clones have less than 4.5%. A remark on this clone: What it recognizes is unknown.

Nominally healthy donors provided the samples, though records likely missed some immune exposures. Germline V CDR1 and CDR2: SGHRS, YFSETQ. V was clipped by 4 bases and J by 3 bases, with 10 bases between them. The CDR3 has 13 residues. V and J are TRBV5-1 and TRBJ1-2, with unresolved D. Sequenced material: PBMCs. The sequence was collected from a man younger than 35 in good health and CMV-seronegative. The DNA of the CDR3 is TGCGCCAGCAGCCTCACACATCACTATGGCTACACCTTC. This sequence encodes CASSLTHHYGYTF.